The 32 T cell receptor beta chains below come from one sample, sequenced in a study of blood T cell repertoires in COVID-19. The repertoire was sequenced with immunoSEQ multiplex PCR; TCRdb's copy has only in-frame clones and lacks some. Of around 300,000 clones detected, 88% appear once; the ten largest clones hold 3%. Specimen: PBMCs or T cells enriched from blood (not recorded which). The origin of the receptors is a woman in her forties or fifties who had recovered from COVID-19.

The rearrangement links TRBV4-1 to TRBJ2-7; 9 bases map to TRBD2. J gave up 4 bases and V 3 bases, and 7 bases lay outside the gene matches. The CDR3 has 15 amino acids. Per the germline V gene, CDR1 is MGHRA and CDR2 is YSYEKL. Here the CDR3 DNA reads TGCGCCAGCAGCCAGACTAGCGGTCATCGTTACGAGCAGTACTTC. Translation: CASSQTSGHRYEQYF.

The rearrangement joins TRBV5-4 to TRBJ2-5; maybe TRBD2 (6 bases). The germline V gene encodes CDR1 SGHNT and CDR2 YYREEE (reference sequence). This CDR3 region has 15 residues. The V end was cut by 4 bases, the J end by 4 bases, with 17 bases between. This CDR3 is CASSGGRRDRETQYF. The CDR3 DNA reads TGTGCCAGCAGCGGGGGTAGGAGGGATCGAGAGACCCAGTACTTC.

This clone was seen a single time. This CDR3 reads CASSRRTGNNQPQHF. In DNA, the CDR3 is TGTGCCAGCAGCCGGAGGACAGGCAACAATCAGCCCCAGCATTTT. The chain has TRBV6-2 or TRBV6-3 and TRBJ1-5; 7 positions agree with TRBD1. The CDR3 length is 15 residues. CDR1 MNHEY and CDR2 SVGEGT come from the germline V gene. V trimming: 6 bases; J trimming: 3 bases; junction bases outside the gene matches: 8.

V is TRBV4-1 and J is TRBJ1-4, with D possibly TRBD1 on 5 matching bases. Trimming left V 1 base short and J 12 bases short, with 9 bases between. Germline V gives CDR1 MGHRA, CDR2 YSYEKL. The CDR3 is made up of 12 amino acids. As DNA, the CDR3 is TGCGCCAGCAGCCAAGTAGACAGTGAACTGTTTTTT. This codes for CASSQVDSELFF.

J is TRBJ1-5 and V is TRBV7-8; no reliable D call. Germline V gene data show CDR1 as SGHVS and CDR2 as FQNEAQ. Trimming removed 3 bases from V and 0 bases from J, with 18 bases in between. The CDR3 runs 18 residues. CDR3 nucleotides: TGTGCCAGCAGCTTGGGCAGAGAAACCTTTTATAGCAATCAGCCCCAGCATTTT. Translating it yields CASSLGRETFYSNQPQHF.

This clone was seen once. The chain is built from TRBV6-5 and TRBJ2-7, with TRBD1 identical over 8 bases. The CDR3 spans 14 residues. The germline V gene encodes CDR1 MNHEY and CDR2 SVGAGI. With 1 base clipped from V and 4 bases from J, the junction kept 3 bases outside the gene matches. CDR3 sequence reads: CASSYYRGFYEQYF. The CDR3 DNA reads TGTGCCAGCAGTTACTACAGGGGGTTTTACGAGCAGTACTTC.

This chain connects TRBV18 to TRBJ2-5; the match to TRBD1 covers 12 bases. The germline gives CDR1 KGHSH, CDR2 LQKENI. V was pared by 4 bases and J by 5 bases, with 5 bases of the junction left unmatched. The CDR3 consists of 15 residues. The CDR3 sequence is CASSLGTGGEETQYF. The CDR3 region has the DNA TGTGCCAGCTCACTTGGGACAGGGGGCGAGGAGACCCAGTACTTC. Drawing the rest from reference TRBV18 and TRBJ2-5, the complete variable domain is NAGVMQNPRHLVRRRGQEARLRCSPMKGHSHVYWYRQLPEEGLKFMVYLQKENIIDESGMPKERFSAEFPKEGPSILRIQQVVRGDSAAYFCASSLGTGGEETQYFGPGTRLLVL.

The DNA of the CDR3 is TGTGCCAGCAGCTGGTCCCGGACAGGGTCCGGGGAGCTGTTTTTT. Translating gives CASSWSRTGSGELFF. The chain links TRBV11-2 to TRBJ2-2, with TRBD1 identical over 8 bases. Germline CDR1 SGHAT, CDR2 FQNNGV. The CDR3 totals 15 residues. J gave up 6 bases and V 4 bases, and 7 bases lay outside the gene matches.

The chain carries TRBV28 and TRBJ1-1; 7 nucleotides match TRBD1. CDR3 length equals 19 residues. Trimming at V came to 5 bases and at J to 0 bases, leaving 18 bases not matched to a gene. Germline CDR1 MDHEN, CDR2 SYDVKM. This chain's CDR3 is CASSLLKGQDPNLNTEAFF. The CDR3 bases are TGTGCCAGCAGTCTGCTAAAAGGACAGGATCCTAATTTGAACACTGAAGCTTTCTTT.

The chain links TRBV24-1 to TRBJ1-1, with 7 nucleotides matching TRBD1. The CDR3 has 13 amino acids. V was clipped by 9 bases and J by 2 bases; unmatched bases: 5. CDR1 is KGHDR and CDR2 is SFDVKD in the germline V gene. The CDR3 sequence is CATAGTANTEAFF. CDR3 DNA: TGTGCCACCGCCGGGACAGCAAACACTGAAGCTTTCTTT.

The CDR3 region has the DNA TGCGCCAGCCGATACAGGGAGAGGAGCAATGAGCAGTTCTTC. It specifies CASRYRERSNEQFF. The chain employs TRBV4-1 and TRBJ2-1, with D possibly TRBD1 on 6 matching bases. The germline V and J ends were trimmed by 8 bases and 6 bases, with 17 bases remaining between them. Germline V CDR1 and CDR2: MGHRA, YSYEKL. The CDR3 is made up of 14 amino acids.

The V and J genes are TRBV12-3 or TRBV12-4 and TRBJ1-2; unclear D gene. This CDR3 has 13 amino acids. Trimming left V 8 bases short and J 2 bases short, with 12 bases between. The DNA for the CDR3 is TGTGCCAGCGCCTCGGCGGAGAACTATGGCTACACCTTC. It yields the protein CASASAENYGYTF.

V gene TRBV7-9 combines with J gene TRBJ1-1, with 7 bases identical to TRBD1. CDR3 length: 14 amino acids. CDR1 and CDR2 (germline): SEHNR, FQNEAQ (reference sequence). With 6 bases clipped from V and 2 bases from J, the junction kept 6 bases outside the gene matches. This CDR3 reads CASRQGQDNTEAFF. The CDR3 DNA sequence: TGTGCCAGCAGACAAGGACAGGACAACACTGAAGCTTTCTTT.

This clone occurred a few times. The V and J genes are TRBV7-2 and TRBJ2-2; 8 positions agree with TRBD2. V shed 5 bases, J shed 5 bases, and the junction held 4 bases outside the gene matches. CDR3 length: 14 amino acids. CDR1 SGHTA and CDR2 FQGNSA come from the germline V gene. The CDR3 spells CASSLGLVTGELFF. The CDR3, as DNA: TGTGCCAGCAGCCTGGGACTAGTGACCGGGGAGCTGTTTTTT. Full variable domain (rest looked up from reference TRBV7-2 and TRBJ2-2): GAGVSQSPSNKVTEKGKDVELRCDPISGHTALYWYRQSLGQGLEFLIYFQGNSAPDKSGLPSDRFSAERTGGSVSTLTIQRTQQEDSAVYLCASSLGLVTGELFFGEGSRLTVL.

V and J are TRBV19 and TRBJ1-1; 9 bases map to TRBD1. Germline V lookup: CDR1 LNHDA, CDR2 SQIVND (reference sequence). The length of the CDR3 is 16 residues. V lost 4 bases to trimming and J lost 5 bases; unmatched junction nucleotides: 11. The CDR3 DNA follows: TGTGCCAGTAGTACAGACCGGACAGGGGTTGGTACTGAAGCTTTCTTT. Translating gives CASSTDRTGVGTEAFF. The full variable domain, in which reference TRBV19 and TRBJ1-1 provide the parts outside the CDR3, is DGGITQSPKYLFRKEGQNVTLSCEQNLNHDAMYWYRQDPGQGLRLIYYSQIVNDFQKGDIAEGYSVSREKKESFPLTVTSAQKNPTAFYLCASSTDRTGVGTEAFFGQGTRLTVV.

This chain connects TRBV6-5 to TRBJ2-3, with D unclear. This CDR3 has 14 amino acids. Looked up from germline, CDR1 is MNHEY and CDR2 is SVGAGI. The V end lost 0 bases, the J end lost 0 bases, and 4 bases lay between the germline ends. DNA of the CDR3: TGTGCCAGCAGTTACTCGACAAGCACAGATACGCAGTATTTT. It codes for CASSYSTSTDTQYF.

V usage is TRBV28 and J usage is TRBJ1-1; unclear D gene. Trimming removed 7 bases from V and 0 bases from J, with 6 bases in between. The CDR3 is 12 amino acids. CDR1 and CDR2 from the germline V gene are MDHEN and SYDVKM. CDR3 loop: CASIGVNTEAFF. CDR3 nucleotides: TGTGCCAGCATCGGAGTGAACACTGAAGCTTTCTTT.

The chain joins TRBV9 to TRBJ2-3; D gene ambiguous. Trimming removed 1 base at V and 3 bases at J, with 9 bases between. CDR3 length: 14 amino acids. Germline V gives CDR1 SGDLS, CDR2 YYNGEE. The chain's CDR3 is CASSVLSTTDTQYF. CDR3 sequence (DNA): TGTGCCAGCAGCGTATTGTCTACTACAGATACGCAGTATTTT.

The J gene is TRBJ2-5, the V gene TRBV15; 8 nucleotides agree with TRBD2. The CDR3 extends over 14 amino acids. V lost 4 bases and J lost 5; bases outside the gene matches: 6. Germline V gives CDR1 LNHNV, CDR2 YYDKDF (reference sequence). The chain's CDR3 is CATSKGGGRETQYF. The CDR3 DNA is TGTGCCACCAGCAAGGGCGGCGGGAGGGAGACCCAGTACTTC.

The rearrangement uses TRBV3-1 (or the pseudogene TRBV3-2) and TRBJ2-7; 8 bases are a match to TRBD2. Germline assignment: CDR1 LGHDT and CDR2 YNNKEL (reference sequence). V was pared by 6 bases and J by 3 bases, with 7 bases of the junction left unmatched. This CDR3 comprises 14 residues. CDR3 sequence reads: CASRAGERDYEQYF. CDR3 nucleotide sequence: TGTGCCAGCAGAGCGGGGGAGCGAGACTACGAGCAGTACTTC.

This clone was observed a few times. Other nucleotide sequences in the sample specify the same CDR3. This chain joins TRBV5-5 and TRBJ1-4; 8 nucleotides agree with TRBD1. V dropped 0 bases and J dropped 8; count of bases not matched to a gene: 3. Germline V gives CDR1 SGHKS, CDR2 YYEKEE (reference sequence). The CDR3 loop spans 14 amino acids. CDR3 nucleotide sequence: TGTGCCAGCAGCTTGGCCACAGGGGGGGAAAAACTGTTTTTT. Translation: CASSLATGGEKLFF. Together with reference TRBV5-5 and TRBJ1-4, the CDR3 gives the full variable domain: DAGVTQSPTHLIKTRGQQVTLRCSPISGHKSVSWYQQVLGQGPQFIFQYYEKEERGRGNFPDRFSARQFPNYSSELNVNALLLGDSALYLCASSLATGGEKLFFGSGTQLSVL.

The chain has TRBV6-5 and TRBJ2-5, with TRBD2 matching 12 bases. This CDR3 has 16 residues. The germline gives CDR1 MNHEY, CDR2 SVGAGI. V was pared by 4 bases and J by 3 bases, with 6 bases of the junction left unmatched. CDR3 in amino acids: CASSSLTSGREETQYF. The CDR3 DNA follows: TGTGCCAGCAGTTCGCTGACTAGCGGGAGAGAAGAGACCCAGTACTTC.

In this sample, this clone turned up once. V is TRBV4-1 and J is TRBJ1-1; unclear D gene. This CDR3 has 15 amino acids. The V gene lost 0 bases and the J gene lost 12 bases, with 20 bases spanning the gap. Germline V gene data show CDR1 as MGHRA and CDR2 as YSYEKL. CDR3 amino acids: CASSQERQRTSVSFF. CDR3 nucleotide sequence: TGCGCCAGCAGCCAAGAGCGGCAGCGTACCTCTGTGTCTTTCTTT.

The gene calls are TRBV28 and TRBJ1-6; TRBD1 matches at 9 bases. CDR1 is MDHEN, CDR2 SYDVKM, per germline. CDR3 length: 16 amino acids. Unmatched junction bases numbered 4, after V lost 2 bases and J lost 5 bases. CDR3 loop: CASSLGTGTNNSPLHF. The CDR3 DNA sequence: TGTGCCAGCAGTTTAGGGACAGGGACCAATAATTCACCCCTCCACTTT.

The CDR3 protein is CASSQDTGRGRNGYTF. The CDR3 coding sequence is TGTGCCAGCAGCCAAGACACGGGCAGGGGAAGAAATGGCTACACCTTC. This rearrangement joins TRBV4-2 to TRBJ1-2; D may be TRBD1 (6 bases). Deletions cut 0 bases from V and 6 bases from J, with 17 bases between. Germline loops: CDR1 LGHNA, CDR2 YNFKEQ. The CDR3 is 16 residues long.

This clone appeared a single time. CDR3 protein: CASSLDRGTDTQYF. The CDR3 coding sequence is TGTGCCAGCAGCCTGGACAGGGGCACAGATACGCAGTATTTT. The chain uses TRBV4-2 and TRBJ2-3; 8 bases map to TRBD1. The V segment lost 4 bases and the J segment 1 base; nucleotides outside the gene matches: 1. CDR1 is LGHNA and CDR2 is YNFKEQ in the germline V gene. The CDR3 has 14 amino acids.

This clone was detected only once. The chain has TRBV10-3 and TRBJ2-1, with 13 bases lining up with TRBD2. Germline V gene data show CDR1 as ENHRY and CDR2 as SYGVKD. The CDR3 is 19 residues long. Germline trimming cut 6 bases from V and 6 bases from J; bases unmatched to any gene: 17. The CDR3 protein is CAISPSGTSGKKRSNEQFF. The CDR3 DNA reads as TGTGCCATCAGCCCATCCGGGACTAGCGGGAAAAAAAGGAGCAATGAGCAGTTCTTC.

The chain carries TRBV15 and TRBJ1-1; perhaps TRBD1 as D (5 bases). This CDR3 is built from 15 residues. The germline CDR1 and CDR2 sequences are LNHNV and YYDKDF (reference sequence). Trimming took 1 base from V and 3 from J, leaving 12 bases between them. The chain's CDR3 is CATSRVTGSDTEAFF. The CDR3 DNA reads as TGTGCCACCAGCAGAGTCACAGGATCTGACACTGAAGCTTTCTTT.

The V and J genes are TRBV28 and TRBJ1-5, with 7 bases aligning to TRBD1. CDR1 and CDR2 from the germline V gene are MDHEN and SYDVKM. The CDR3 length is 16 residues. With V trimmed by 6 bases and J by 6 bases, 14 bases remained unmatched. This CDR3 is CASSLMTGRESQPQHF. DNA of the CDR3: TGTGCCAGCAGCCTAATGACAGGGCGTGAGAGTCAGCCCCAGCATTTT.

This chain joins TRBV7-9 and TRBJ2-3, with 11 bases matching TRBD2. V was pared by 4 bases and J by 5 bases, with 8 bases of the junction left unmatched. The CDR3 spans 16 residues. From germline, CDR1 is SEHNR and CDR2 FQNEAQ (reference sequence). The CDR3 DNA follows: TGTGCCAGCAGCTCCCTTAGCGGGAGGGACCTAGATACGCAGTATTTT. Translating it yields CASSSLSGRDLDTQYF.

The chain links TRBV5-1 to TRBJ2-1, with 7 bases identical to TRBD2. In germline, CDR1 is SGHRS, CDR2 YFSETQ. J lost 4 bases, V lost 0 bases, and 4 bases had no gene match. This CDR3 has 15 amino acids. CDR3 nucleotides: TGCGCCAGCAGCTTGGTTGGGACTAAGTACAATGAGCAGTTCTTC. Its translation is CASSLVGTKYNEQFF.

This clone turned up a few times. The genes are TRBV28 and TRBJ2-2; 7 nucleotides line up with TRBD1. The V gene's germline CDR1 is MDHEN and CDR2 SYDVKM. The CDR3 sequence is 16 residues long. Losses at the gene ends were 6 bases for V and 1 base for J; bases not matched to a gene: 8. The CDR3 DNA follows: TGTGCCAGCAGGGCTTGGGACAGCCGGAACACCGGGGAGCTGTTTTTT. This sequence encodes CASRAWDSRNTGELFF.